These 18 T cell receptor beta chains share one sample of origin, sequenced in a study of identical twins. TCRdb independently ran MiXCR on the 5' RACE reads; one entry per CDR3 protein. Of about 480,000 distinct CDR3 sequences listed, 13% to 15% are singletons. In addition, the sample was reused for a study of yellow fever vaccine responses in identical twins.

Sequencing used CD4+ T cells sorted from blood. Receptors were obtained from a young woman in good health.

The genes are TRBV5-1 and TRBJ2-7; perhaps TRBD2 as D (6 bases). V lost 4 bases to trimming and J lost 7 bases, with 21 bases between them. Germline CDR1 and CDR2: SGHRS and YFSETQ. The CDR3 contains 15 residues. CDR3 DNA: TGCGCCAGCAGCCCGGGTTGGAGGAGGGAGGAGGAGCAGTACTTC. This codes for CASSPGWRREEEQYF.

The CDR3 reads CATSRVGGYEQYF. The CDR3 coding sequence is TGTGCCACCAGCAGAGTAGGGGGCTACGAGCAGTACTTC. The V gene is TRBV15, the J gene TRBJ2-7; TRBD1 might be the D (6 bases). The germline V gene has CDR1 LNHNV and CDR2 YYDKDF (reference sequence). V lost 1 base, J lost 3 bases, and 7 bases lay in between. This CDR3 is 13 amino acids long.

The chain joins TRBV7-8 to TRBJ2-3, with D unresolved. This CDR3 is 16 amino acids long. Germline loops: CDR1 SGHVS, CDR2 FQNEAQ. V was pared by 1 base and J by 0 bases, with 11 bases between. CDR3 DNA sequence: TGTGCCAGCAGCTTAGTTGCGTTTCGAAGCACAGATACGCAGTATTTT. Translating it yields CASSLVAFRSTDTQYF.

In its sample, this clonotype was seen a few times. The V gene is TRBV28, the J gene TRBJ2-5; D is undetermined. The CDR3 totals 12 residues. Germline-derived CDR1 and CDR2 are MDHEN and SYDVKM. V gave up 4 bases and J gave up 2 bases, with 5 bases separating them. CDR3 residues: CASSSLQETQYF. Written as DNA, the CDR3 is TGTGCCAGCAGTTCCCTACAAGAGACCCAGTACTTC.

This clonotype was seen only a few times. The V gene is TRBV25-1, the J gene TRBJ2-3; 9 bases align to TRBD2. This CDR3 is built from 16 residues. Germline CDR1 MGHDK, CDR2 SYGVNS. Germline trimming cut 5 bases from V and 2 bases from J; bases unmatched to any gene: 8. CDR3 amino acids: CASSILSGSVTDTQYF. The CDR3 coding sequence is TGTGCCAGCAGTATACTTAGCGGGAGTGTCACAGATACGCAGTATTTT.

This clonotype occurred once. The chain recombines TRBV15 with TRBJ2-7; the match to TRBD1 covers 7 bases. The CDR3 has 16 residues. V was clipped by 3 bases and J by 0 bases; unmatched bases: 8. Per germline, CDR1 LNHNV and CDR2 YYDKDF (reference sequence). The CDR3 DNA is TGTGCCACCAGCAGTTTTACGGGACAGAGCTCCTACGAGCAGTACTTC. Protein sequence: CATSSFTGQSSYEQYF.

The gene calls are TRBV2 and TRBJ2-1; D possibly matches TRBD1 or TRBD2 (5 bases each). Germline V lookup: CDR1 SNHLY, CDR2 FYNNEI. Trimming removed 4 bases from V and 6 bases from J, with 16 bases in between. CDR3 length equals 15 residues. The DNA for the CDR3 is TGTGCCAGCAGTGGAAGCCCGGGGACGATCAATGAGCAGTTCTTC. Translating it yields CASSGSPGTINEQFF.

This clonotype has a handful of counts. The CDR3 DNA sequence: TGTGCCAGCAGTTCAGACAGGGGGCACGAAGAGACCCAGTACTTC. This codes for CASSSDRGHEETQYF. The V gene is TRBV12-3 or TRBV12-4, the J gene TRBJ2-5; 10 bases are shared with TRBD1. V was pared by 4 bases and J by 3 bases, with 5 bases of the junction left unmatched. CDR3 size: 15 residues.

This clonotype has more than one count but fewer than ten. This chain joins TRBV28 and TRBJ2-1; D not resolved. Germline CDR1 is MDHEN and CDR2 is SYDVKM. The CDR3 consists of 17 residues. Trimming took off 3 bases at V and 0 bases at J, with 15 bases between the two ends. The CDR3 sequence is CASSLGSTPSSYNEQFF. In nucleotides, the CDR3 is TGTGCCAGCAGTTTGGGGTCGACACCCAGCTCCTACAATGAGCAGTTCTTC.

This clonotype has more than one count but fewer than ten. The chain uses TRBV28 and TRBJ2-7, with D possibly matching TRBD1 (6 bases). Germline V CDR1 and CDR2: MDHEN, SYDVKM. V dropped 5 bases and J dropped 4 bases, with 15 bases sitting between them. The CDR3 extends over 14 amino acids. The DNA of the CDR3 is TGTGCCAGCAGTACCTTCCAGGGGCGGTACGAGCAGTACTTC. This translates into CASSTFQGRYEQYF.

This clonotype was seen at least ten times. The V call is TRBV3-1, the J call TRBJ2-5; no clear D. The CDR3 has 13 amino acids. Looked up from germline, CDR1 is LGHDT and CDR2 is YNNKEL (reference sequence). Trimming left V 0 bases short and J 5 bases short, with 7 bases between. Here the CDR3 DNA reads TGTGCCAGCAGCCAAGATCAGATTGAGACCCAGTACTTC. It yields the protein CASSQDQIETQYF.

This clonotype was counted many times. The CDR3 sequence is CASSLSGVDTEAFF. The CDR3 coding sequence is TGCGCCAGCAGCTTGTCCGGTGTAGACACTGAAGCTTTCTTT. The chain is built from TRBV5-1 and TRBJ1-1; no clear D gene. Deletions cut 1 base from V and 3 bases from J, with 10 bases between. This CDR3 region has 14 residues. CDR1 and CDR2 (germline): SGHRS, YFSETQ.

V is TRBV20-1 and J is TRBJ2-5, with TRBD2 identical over 10 bases. The CDR3 spans 15 residues. Germline V gene lookup returns CDR1 DFQATT and CDR2 SNEGSKA (reference sequence). The trim removed 0 bases at V and 5 bases at J, leaving 6 bases unmatched. Here the CDR3 DNA reads TGCAGTGCTAGAGATCTGGGACTAGCGTCGGAGACCCAGTACTTC. Translating gives CSARDLGLASETQYF.

V usage is TRBV6-1 and J usage is TRBJ2-5; 11 nucleotides match TRBD2. J lost 7 bases, V lost 5 bases, and 6 bases had no gene match. The CDR3 runs 14 residues. The germline CDR1 and CDR2 sequences are MNHNS and SASEGT. Written as DNA, the CDR3 is TGTGCCAGCAGTCCGACTAGCGGGATAAGGACCCAGTACTTC. Protein product: CASSPTSGIRTQYF.

The V call is TRBV29-1, the J call TRBJ2-7, with 8 bases fitting TRBD2. This CDR3 spans 14 amino acids. V shed 4 bases, J shed 3 bases, and the junction held 8 bases outside the gene matches. Germline V lookup: CDR1 SQVTM, CDR2 ANQGSEA. CDR3 in amino acids: CSVGGSGSFYEQYF. Written as DNA, the CDR3 is TGCAGCGTTGGAGGGAGCGGGAGTTTCTACGAGCAGTACTTC.

This clonotype was observed a few times. The chain joins TRBV9 to TRBJ2-1; D uncertain. The ends were cut back, 4 bases at V and 10 bases at J, with 15 bases in the middle. The CDR3 sequence is 13 residues long. Germline V CDR1 and CDR2: SGDLS, YYNGEE. The CDR3 reads CASSKREGWEQFF. DNA for the CDR3: TGTGCCAGCAGCAAAAGGGAAGGGTGGGAGCAGTTCTTC. The full variable domain, in which reference TRBV9 and TRBJ2-1 provide the parts outside the CDR3, is DSGVTQTPKHLITATGQRVTLRCSPRSGDLSVYWYQQSLDQGLQFLIQYYNGEERAKGNILERFSAQQFPDLHSELNLSSLELGDSALYFCASSKREGWEQFFGPGTRLTVL.

The J gene is TRBJ2-3, the V gene TRBV11-2; D gene unclear. This CDR3 comprises 15 residues. The V gene lost 1 base and the J gene lost 2 bases, with 10 bases spanning the gap. CDR1 is SGHAT and CDR2 is FQNNGV in the germline V gene. As DNA, the CDR3 is TGTGCCAGCAGCTTAGCGGAGCCAAACACAGATACGCAGTATTTT. It specifies CASSLAEPNTDTQYF.

This chain uses TRBV12-3 or TRBV12-4 with TRBJ2-4; possibly TRBD2 for D (5 bases). The V gene lost 6 bases and the J gene lost 1 base, with 25 bases spanning the gap. The CDR3 spans 19 residues. CDR3 coding DNA: TGTGCCAGCAGCCCACAAGGTTTCGTAACTAGAACGGCCAAAAACATTCAGTACTTC. As protein: CASSPQGFVTRTAKNIQYF.